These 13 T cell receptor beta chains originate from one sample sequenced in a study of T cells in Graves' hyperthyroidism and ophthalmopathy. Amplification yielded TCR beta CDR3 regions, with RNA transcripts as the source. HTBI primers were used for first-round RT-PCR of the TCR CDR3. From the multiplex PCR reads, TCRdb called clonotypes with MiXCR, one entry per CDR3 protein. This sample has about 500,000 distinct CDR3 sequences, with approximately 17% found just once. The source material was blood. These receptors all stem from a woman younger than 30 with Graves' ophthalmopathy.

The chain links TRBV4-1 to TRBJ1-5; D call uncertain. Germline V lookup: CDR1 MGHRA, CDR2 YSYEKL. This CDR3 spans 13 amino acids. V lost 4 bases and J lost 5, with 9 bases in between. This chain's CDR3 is CASSPPEYQPQHF. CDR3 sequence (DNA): TGCGCCAGCAGCCCTCCAGAGTATCAGCCCCAGCATTTT.

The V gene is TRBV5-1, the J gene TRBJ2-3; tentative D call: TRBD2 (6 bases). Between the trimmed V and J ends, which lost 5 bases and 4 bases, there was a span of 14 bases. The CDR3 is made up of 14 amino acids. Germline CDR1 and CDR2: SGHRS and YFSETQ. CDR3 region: CASSRSGVSDTQYF. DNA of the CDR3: TGCGCCAGCAGTCGTTCGGGAGTTTCAGATACGCAGTATTTT.

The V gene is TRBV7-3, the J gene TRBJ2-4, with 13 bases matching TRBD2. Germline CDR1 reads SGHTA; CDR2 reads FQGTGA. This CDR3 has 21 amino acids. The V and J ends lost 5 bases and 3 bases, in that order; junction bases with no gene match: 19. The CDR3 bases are TGTGCCAGCAGCCCCCTCGGGGGTGGACTAGCGGGAGTGCGGGGCAAAAACATTCAGTACTTC. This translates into CASSPLGGGLAGVRGKNIQYF.

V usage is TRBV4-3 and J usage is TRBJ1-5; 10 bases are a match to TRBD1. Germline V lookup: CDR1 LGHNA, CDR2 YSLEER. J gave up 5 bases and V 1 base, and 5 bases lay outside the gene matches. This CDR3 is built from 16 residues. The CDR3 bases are TGCGCCAGCAGCCAAGGGACAGGGGGTGAGGATCAGCCCCAGCATTTT. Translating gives CASSQGTGGEDQPQHF.

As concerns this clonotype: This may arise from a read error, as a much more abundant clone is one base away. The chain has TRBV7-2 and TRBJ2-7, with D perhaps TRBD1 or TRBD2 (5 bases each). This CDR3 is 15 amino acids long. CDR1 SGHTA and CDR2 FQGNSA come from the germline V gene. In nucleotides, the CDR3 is TGTGCCAGCAGCTTAGATGGGGGTGCCGGCTACGGGCAGTACTTC. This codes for CASSLDGGAGYGQYF. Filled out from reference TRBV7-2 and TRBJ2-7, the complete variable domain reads GAGVSQSPSNKVTEKGKDVELRCDPISGHTALYWYRQSLGQGLEFLIYFQGNSAPDKSGLPSDRFSAERTGGSVSTLTIQRTQQEDSAVYLCASSLDGGAGYGQYFGPGTRLTVT.

The CDR3 DNA reads as TGTGCCAGCAGAAAAGATGGACAGACTAATGAAAAACTGTTTTTT. This translates into CASRKDGQTNEKLFF. The V gene is TRBV6-2 or TRBV6-3, the J gene TRBJ1-4; D is possibly TRBD1 (6 bases). The V end was cut by 6 bases, the J end by 2 bases, with 13 bases between. The CDR3 sequence is 15 residues long. The germline gives CDR1 MNHEY, CDR2 SVGEGT.

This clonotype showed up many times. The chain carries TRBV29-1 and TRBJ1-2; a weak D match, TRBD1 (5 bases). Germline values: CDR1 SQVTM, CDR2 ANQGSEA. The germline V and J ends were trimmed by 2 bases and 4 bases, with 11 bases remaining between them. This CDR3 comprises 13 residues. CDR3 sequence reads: CSVESGGSYGYTF. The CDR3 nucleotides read TGCAGCGTTGAAAGCGGGGGTAGCTATGGCTACACCTTC.

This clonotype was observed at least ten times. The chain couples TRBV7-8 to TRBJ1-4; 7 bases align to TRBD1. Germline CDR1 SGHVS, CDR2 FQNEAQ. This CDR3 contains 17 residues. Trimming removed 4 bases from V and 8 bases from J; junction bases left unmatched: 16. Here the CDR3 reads CASSSRGPQGIGEKLFF. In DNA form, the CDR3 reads TGTGCCAGCAGCTCAAGGGGGCCACAGGGTATCGGGGAAAAACTGTTTTTT.

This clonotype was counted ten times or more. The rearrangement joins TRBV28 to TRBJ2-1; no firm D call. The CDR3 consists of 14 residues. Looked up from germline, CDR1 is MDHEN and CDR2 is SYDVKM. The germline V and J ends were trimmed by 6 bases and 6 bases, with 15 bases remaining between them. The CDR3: CASSRSPVGNEQFF. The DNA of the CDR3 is TGTGCCAGCAGCCGATCCCCCGTGGGCAATGAGCAGTTCTTC. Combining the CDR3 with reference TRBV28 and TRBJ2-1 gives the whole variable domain DVKVTQSSRYLVKRTGEKVFLECVQDMDHENMFWYRQDPGLGLRLIYFSYDVKMKEKGDIPEGYSVSREKKERFSLILESASTNQTSMYLCASSRSPVGNEQFFGPGTRLTVL.

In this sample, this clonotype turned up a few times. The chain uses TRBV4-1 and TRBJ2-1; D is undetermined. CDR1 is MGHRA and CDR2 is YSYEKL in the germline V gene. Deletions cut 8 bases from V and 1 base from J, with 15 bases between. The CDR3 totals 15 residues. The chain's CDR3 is CASAHRTWSYNEQFF. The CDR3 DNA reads TGCGCCAGCGCCCACCGGACGTGGTCCTACAATGAGCAGTTCTTC.

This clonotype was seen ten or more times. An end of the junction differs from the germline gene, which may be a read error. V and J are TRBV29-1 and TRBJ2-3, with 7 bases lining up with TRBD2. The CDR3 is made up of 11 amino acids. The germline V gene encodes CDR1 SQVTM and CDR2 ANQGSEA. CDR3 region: CSAEAGDTQYF. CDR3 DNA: TGCAGCGCTGAAGCGGGGGATACGCAGTATTTT.

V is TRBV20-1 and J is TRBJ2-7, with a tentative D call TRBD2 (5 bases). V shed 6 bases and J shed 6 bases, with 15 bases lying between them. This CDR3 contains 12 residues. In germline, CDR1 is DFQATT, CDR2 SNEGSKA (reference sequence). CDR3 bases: TGCAGTGCAAGATCCTCTAGCTTCGAGCAGTACTTC. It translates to CSARSSSFEQYF.

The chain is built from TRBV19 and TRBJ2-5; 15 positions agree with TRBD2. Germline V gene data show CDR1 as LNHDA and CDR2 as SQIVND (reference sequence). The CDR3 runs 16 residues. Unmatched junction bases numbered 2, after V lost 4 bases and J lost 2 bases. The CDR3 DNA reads TGTGCCAGTAGTAAGGGACTAGCGGGAGGTCAAGAGACCCAGTACTTC. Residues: CASSKGLAGGQETQYF. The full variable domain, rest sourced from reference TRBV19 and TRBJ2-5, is DGGITQSPKYLFRKEGQNVTLSCEQNLNHDAMYWYRQDPGQGLRLIYYSQIVNDFQKGDIAEGYSVSREKKESFPLTVTSAQKNPTAFYLCASSKGLAGGQETQYFGPGTRLLVL.